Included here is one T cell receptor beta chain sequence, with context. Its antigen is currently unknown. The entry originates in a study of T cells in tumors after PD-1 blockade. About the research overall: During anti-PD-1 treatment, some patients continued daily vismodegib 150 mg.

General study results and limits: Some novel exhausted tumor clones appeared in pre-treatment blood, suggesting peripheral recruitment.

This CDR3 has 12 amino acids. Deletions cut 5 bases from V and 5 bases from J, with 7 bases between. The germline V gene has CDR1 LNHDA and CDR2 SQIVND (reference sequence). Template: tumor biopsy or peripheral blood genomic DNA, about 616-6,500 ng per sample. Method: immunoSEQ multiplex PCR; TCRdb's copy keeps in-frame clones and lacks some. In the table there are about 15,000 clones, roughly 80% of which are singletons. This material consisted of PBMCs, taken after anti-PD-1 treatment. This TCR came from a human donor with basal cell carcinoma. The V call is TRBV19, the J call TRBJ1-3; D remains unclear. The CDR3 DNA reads TGTGCCAGTAGTCAGCCCCGAAACACCATATATTTT. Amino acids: CASSQPRNTIYF.